The entry that follows covers one T cell receptor (beta chain) sequence. What it binds is not known. Regarding time point: cycle 4 day 1 (C4D1), after about 6 weeks of nivolumab. Brentuximab vedotin exposure varied, and every patient relapsed after autologous stem cell transplantation. Germline V gene lookup returns CDR1 SGHRS and CDR2 YFSETQ. Deletions cut 0 bases from V and 9 bases from J, with 13 bases between. This CDR3 is 15 amino acids long. Sequenced by immunoSEQ multiplex PCR; TCRdb stores in-frame clones only, minus some. The repertoire consists of 19,000 or so clones, with roughly 85% occurring once and the leading ten covering about an eighth. These data are taken from a study of PD-1 blockade in classical Hodgkin lymphoma. Study-wide background: Patients in the cohort were put on intravenous nivolumab, 3 mg/kg every 2 weeks.

Study results and limitations: Unlike CD8+ TCR diversity, which did not rise significantly by C4D1, CD4+ TCR diversity did. For complete responders, baseline diversity was comparable to that of newly diagnosed patients.

The sample here was peripheral blood mononuclear cells (PBMCs), taken before the fourth cycle of nivolumab. The sequence was obtained from a human donor with classical Hodgkin lymphoma. V is TRBV5-1 and J is TRBJ1-6, with D possibly TRBD1 on 6 matching bases. CDR3 sequence reads: CASSLGATGFSPLHF. CDR3 nucleotide sequence: TGCGCCAGCAGCTTGGGGGCAACAGGGTTTTCACCCCTCCACTTT.